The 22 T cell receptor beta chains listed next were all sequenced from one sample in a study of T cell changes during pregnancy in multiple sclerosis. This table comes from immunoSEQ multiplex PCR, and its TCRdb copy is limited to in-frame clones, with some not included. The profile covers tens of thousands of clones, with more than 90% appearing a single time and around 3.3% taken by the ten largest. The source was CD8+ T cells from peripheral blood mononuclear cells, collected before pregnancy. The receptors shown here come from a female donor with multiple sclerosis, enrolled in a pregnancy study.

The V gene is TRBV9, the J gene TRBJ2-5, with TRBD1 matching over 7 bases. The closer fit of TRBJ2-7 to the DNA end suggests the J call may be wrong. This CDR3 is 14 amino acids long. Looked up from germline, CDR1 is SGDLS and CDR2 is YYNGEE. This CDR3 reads CASSPTGDSYEQYF. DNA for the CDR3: TGTGCCAGCAGCCCTACAGGGGACTCCTACGAGCAGTACTTC.

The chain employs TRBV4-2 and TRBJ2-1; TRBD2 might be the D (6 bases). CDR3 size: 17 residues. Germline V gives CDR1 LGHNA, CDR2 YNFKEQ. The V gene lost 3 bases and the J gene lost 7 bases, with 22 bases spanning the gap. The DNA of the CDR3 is TGTGCCAGCAGCCACGCCAGGGACTTGCCTGGGGAGAATGAGCAGTTCTTC. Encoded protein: CASSHARDLPGENEQFF.

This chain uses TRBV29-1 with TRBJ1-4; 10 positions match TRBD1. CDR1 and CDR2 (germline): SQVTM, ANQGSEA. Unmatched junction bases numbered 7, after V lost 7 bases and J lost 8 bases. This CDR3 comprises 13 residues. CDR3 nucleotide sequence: TGCAGCGCCTCCGGGACAGGGGTGGAAAAACTGTTTTTT. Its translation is CSASGTGVEKLFF.

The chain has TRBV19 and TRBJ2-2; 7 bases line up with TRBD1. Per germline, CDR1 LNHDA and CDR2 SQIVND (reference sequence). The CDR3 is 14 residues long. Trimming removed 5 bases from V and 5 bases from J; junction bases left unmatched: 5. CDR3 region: CASSVYRGTGELFF. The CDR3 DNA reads TGTGCCAGTAGTGTTTACAGGGGAACCGGGGAGCTGTTTTTT.

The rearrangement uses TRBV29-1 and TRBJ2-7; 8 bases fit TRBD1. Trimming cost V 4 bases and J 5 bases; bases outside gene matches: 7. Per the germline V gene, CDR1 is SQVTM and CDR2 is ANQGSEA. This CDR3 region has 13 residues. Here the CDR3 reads CSVGTGQSNEQYF. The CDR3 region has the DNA TGCAGCGTTGGGACAGGGCAGAGTAACGAGCAGTACTTC.

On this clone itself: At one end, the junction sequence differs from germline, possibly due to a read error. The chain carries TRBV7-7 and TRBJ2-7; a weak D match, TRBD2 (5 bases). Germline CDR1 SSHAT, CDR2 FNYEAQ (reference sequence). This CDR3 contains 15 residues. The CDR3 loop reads CASSLVPGISNEQYF. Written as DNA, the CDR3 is TGTGCTAGCAGCTTAGTTCCGGGGATCTCCAACGAGCAGTACTTC.

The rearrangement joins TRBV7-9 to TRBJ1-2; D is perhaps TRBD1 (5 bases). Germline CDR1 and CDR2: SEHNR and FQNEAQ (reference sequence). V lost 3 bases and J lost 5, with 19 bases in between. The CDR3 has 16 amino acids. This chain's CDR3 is CASSLFERGVKYGYTF. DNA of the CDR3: TGTGCCAGCAGCTTGTTTGAACGGGGGGTAAAGTATGGCTACACCTTC.

The CDR3 is CASSLSFAGELFF. The CDR3 region has the DNA TGTGCCAGCAGCTTATCTTTCGCCGGGGAACTGTTTTTT. This chain links TRBV7-8 with TRBJ1-4; D unclear. The CDR3 runs 13 residues. The germline V gene has CDR1 SGHVS and CDR2 FQNEAQ. The V and J ends lost 2 bases and 12 bases respectively, with 13 bases between them.

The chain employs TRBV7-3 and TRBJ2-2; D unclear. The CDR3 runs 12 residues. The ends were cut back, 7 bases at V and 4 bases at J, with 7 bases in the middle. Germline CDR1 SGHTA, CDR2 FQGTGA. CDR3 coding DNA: TGTGCCAGCATAGCCTCCACCGGGGAGCTGTTTTTT. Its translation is CASIASTGELFF.

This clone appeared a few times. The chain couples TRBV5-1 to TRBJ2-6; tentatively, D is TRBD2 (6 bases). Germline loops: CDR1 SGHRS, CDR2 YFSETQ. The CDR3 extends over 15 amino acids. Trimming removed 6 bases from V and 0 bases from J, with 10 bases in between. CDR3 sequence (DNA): TGCGCCAGCACAGGGACTTCCTCTGGGGCCAACGTCCTGACTTTC. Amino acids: CASTGTSSGANVLTF.

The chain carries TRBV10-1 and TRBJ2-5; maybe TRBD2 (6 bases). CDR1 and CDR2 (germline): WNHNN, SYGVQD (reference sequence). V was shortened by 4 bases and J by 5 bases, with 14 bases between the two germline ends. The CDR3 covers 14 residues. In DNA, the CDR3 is TGCGCCAGCAGTGCCTCTAGCGTCACGGAGACCCAGTACTTC. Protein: CASSASSVTETQYF.

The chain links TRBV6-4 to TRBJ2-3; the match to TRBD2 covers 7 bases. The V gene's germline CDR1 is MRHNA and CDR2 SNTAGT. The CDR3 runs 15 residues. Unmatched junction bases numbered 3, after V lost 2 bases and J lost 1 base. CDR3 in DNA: TGTGCCAGCAGTGACAAGGCGGGAGGCACAGATACGCAGTATTTT. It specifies CASSDKAGGTDTQYF.

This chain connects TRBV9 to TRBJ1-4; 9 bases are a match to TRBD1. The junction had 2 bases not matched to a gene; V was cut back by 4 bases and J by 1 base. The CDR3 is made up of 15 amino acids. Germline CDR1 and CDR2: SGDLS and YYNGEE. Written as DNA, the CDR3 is TGTGCCAGCAGCCCGACAGGGGGAACTAATGAAAAACTGTTTTTT. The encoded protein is CASSPTGGTNEKLFF. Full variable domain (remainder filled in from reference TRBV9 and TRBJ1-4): DSGVTQTPKHLITATGQRVTLRCSPRSGDLSVYWYQQSLDQGLQFLIQYYNGEERAKGNILERFSAQQFPDLHSELNLSSLELGDSALYFCASSPTGGTNEKLFFGSGTQLSVL.

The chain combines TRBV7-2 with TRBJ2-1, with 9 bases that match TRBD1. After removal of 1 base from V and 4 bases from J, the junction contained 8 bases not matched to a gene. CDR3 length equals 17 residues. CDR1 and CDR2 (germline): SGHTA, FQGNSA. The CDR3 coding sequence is TGTGCCAGCAGCTTAGGGCCTGCGGGACAGGGTTACAATGAGCAGTTCTTC. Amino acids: CASSLGPAGQGYNEQFF.

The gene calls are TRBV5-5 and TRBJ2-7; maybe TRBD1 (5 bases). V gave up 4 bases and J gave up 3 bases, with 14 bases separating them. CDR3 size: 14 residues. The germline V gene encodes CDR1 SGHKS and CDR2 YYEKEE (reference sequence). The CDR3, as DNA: TGTGCCAGCAGCCCGGACACCAGCCACTACGAGCAGTACTTC. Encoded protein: CASSPDTSHYEQYF.

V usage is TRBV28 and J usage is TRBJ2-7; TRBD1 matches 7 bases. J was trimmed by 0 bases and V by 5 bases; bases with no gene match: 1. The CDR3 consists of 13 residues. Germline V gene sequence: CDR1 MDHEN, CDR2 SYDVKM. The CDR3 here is CASSGTVSYEQYF. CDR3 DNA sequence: TGTGCCAGCAGTGGGACAGTCTCCTACGAGCAGTACTTC.

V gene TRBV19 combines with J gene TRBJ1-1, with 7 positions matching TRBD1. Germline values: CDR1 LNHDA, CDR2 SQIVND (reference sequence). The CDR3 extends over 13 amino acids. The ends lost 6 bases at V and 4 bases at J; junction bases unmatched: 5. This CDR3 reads CASRTGSRTEAFF. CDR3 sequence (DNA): TGTGCCAGTAGGACAGGGTCTCGCACTGAAGCTTTCTTT.

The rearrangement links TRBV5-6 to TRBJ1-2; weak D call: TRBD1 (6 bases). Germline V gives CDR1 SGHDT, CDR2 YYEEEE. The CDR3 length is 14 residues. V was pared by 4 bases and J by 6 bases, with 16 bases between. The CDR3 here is CASSPGTLLDGYTF. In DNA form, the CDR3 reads TGTGCCAGCAGCCCTGGGACACTCCTAGATGGCTACACCTTC.

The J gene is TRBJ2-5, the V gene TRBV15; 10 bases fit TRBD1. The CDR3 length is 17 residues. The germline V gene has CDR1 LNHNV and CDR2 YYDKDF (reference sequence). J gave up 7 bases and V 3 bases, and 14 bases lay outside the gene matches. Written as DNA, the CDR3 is TGTGCCACCAGCAGCGAGAGACAGGGGGCGCTCCTTGGGACCCAGTACTTC. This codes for CATSSERQGALLGTQYF.

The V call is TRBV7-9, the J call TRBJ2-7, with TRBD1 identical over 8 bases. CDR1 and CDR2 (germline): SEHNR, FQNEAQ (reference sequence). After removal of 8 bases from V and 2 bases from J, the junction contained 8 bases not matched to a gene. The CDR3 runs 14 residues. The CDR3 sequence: CASSGDRRPYEQYF. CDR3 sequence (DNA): TGTGCCAGCTCCGGGGACAGGCGCCCCTACGAGCAGTACTTC.

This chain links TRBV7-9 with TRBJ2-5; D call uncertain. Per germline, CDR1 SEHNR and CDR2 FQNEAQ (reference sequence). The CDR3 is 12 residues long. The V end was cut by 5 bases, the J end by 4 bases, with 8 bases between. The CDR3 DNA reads TGTGCCAGCAGCCCCATTAGAGAGACCCAGTACTTC. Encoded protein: CASSPIRETQYF.

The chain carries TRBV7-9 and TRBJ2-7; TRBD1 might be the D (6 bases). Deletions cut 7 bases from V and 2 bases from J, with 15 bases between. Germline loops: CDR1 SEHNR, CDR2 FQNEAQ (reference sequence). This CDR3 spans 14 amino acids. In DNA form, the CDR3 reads TGTGCCAGCATCCCTCGGACAGCTACCTACGAGCAGTACTTC. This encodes CASIPRTATYEQYF.